Included here is one T cell receptor (beta chain) sequence, with context. This sample was taken from a study of blood T cell repertoires in COVID-19. Study context: The samples span acute and convalescent COVID-19 from the United States, Italy and Spain. PBMCs, B-cell-depleted T cells, or T cells were the source of the cDNA or gDNA that made up the material.

The authors' processing: Amplified reference gene primers provided the basis for estimating nucleated cell counts. Generated by immunoSEQ multiplex PCR, the TCRdb table keeps only in-frame clones and is missing some. V and J calls and clone size come straight from that table; D and trimming were deduced from the DNA. The sample consists of more than 100,000 clones, about nine tenths of them appearing once. Looked up from germline, CDR1 is MNHEY and CDR2 is SMNVEV (reference sequence). This CDR3 contains 18 residues. V lost 0 bases to trimming and J lost 0 bases, with 17 bases between them. The J gene is TRBJ2-5, the V gene TRBV27; D might be TRBD2 (6 bases). This clonotype was obtained from a man aged 45-60 years with active COVID-19. The sample comprised peripheral blood. The CDR3 nucleotides are TGTGCCAGCAGTTTATCGGCAATTAGCGGCATCTACCAAGAGACCCAGTACTTC. Its translation is CASSLSAISGIYQETQYF.